These T cell receptor beta chains were read from a single sample in a study of beta chain features in type 1 diabetes. The table came from immunoSEQ multiplex PCR; TCRdb's copy has only in-frame clones and leaves some out. The sample contains roughly 250,000 clones, over 65% of which appear only once. Sequenced input: naive CD4+ T cells from blood. These receptors all come from a young man in good health. CDR3s include the opening cysteine and the closing phenylalanine or tryptophan. D genes are given only for firm matches. Clone size appears in some rows only: once, few, many, or a class for an expanded clone.

d_gene,j_gene,abundance,v_gene,CDR3nt,CDR3aa
-,TRBJ2-1,-,TRBV29-1,TGCAGCGTAGATCAGGTCCTATACAATGAGCAGTTCTTC,CSVDQVLYNEQFF
-,TRBJ2-3,-,TRBV23-1,TGCGCCAGCAGTCACCCCGGCCCGACTTGGAACCTGGGCACAGATACGCAGTATTTT,CASSHPGPTWNLGTDTQYF
-,TRBJ2-5,-,TRBV20-1,TGCAGTGCTAGAAAAGGGGAGACCCAGTACTTC,CSARKGETQYF
-,TRBJ1-2,-,TRBV30,TGTGCCTCCCCCTCGGCGGGAGCTAACTATGGCTACACCTTC,CASPSAGANYGYTF
-,TRBJ1-1,-,TRBV30,TGTGCCTGGAGTGTACAGGGGAACACTGAAGCTTTCTTT,CAWSVQGNTEAFF
-,TRBJ2-7,-,TRBV2,TGTGCCAGCAGTGCGGAACAGATAGAATACGAGCAGTACTTC,CASSAEQIEYEQYF
TRBD1,TRBJ2-3,-,TRBV28,TGTGCCAGCAGTTTCCGAGGGACAGGGGGCGTAGATACGCAGTATTTT,CASSFRGTGGVDTQYF
TRBD1,TRBJ2-3,few,TRBV5-1,TGCGCCAGCAGCCCCGGACAGGGCGGCACAGATACGCAGTATTTT,CASSPGQGGTDTQYF
-,TRBJ2-5,-,TRBV30,TGTGCCTGGAAGGGTGAGACCCAGTACTTC,CAWKGETQYF
-,TRBJ2-7,-,TRBV27,TGTGCCAGCAGCCGTAGCGGTCTTGCCTACGAGCAGTACTTC,CASSRSGLAYEQYF
-,TRBJ2-7,-,TRBV29-1,TGCAGCGTTGCGGGACGGATGTCCTACGAGCAGTACTTC,CSVAGRMSYEQYF
-,TRBJ2-7,-,TRBV7-9,TGTGCCAGCAGCCCAGGCGGCGGGAACGAGCAGTACTTC,CASSPGGGNEQYF
-,TRBJ2-6,-,TRBV15,TGTGCCACCAGCAGAGATGGGGACGCTGGGGCCAACGTCCTGACTTTC,CATSRDGDAGANVLTF
-,TRBJ2-5,few,TRBV11-2,TGTGCCAGCAGCTTAGATGGGGCCACTGAAGAGACCCAGTACTTC,CASSLDGATEETQYF
TRBD1,TRBJ2-7,-,TRBV28,TGTGCCAGCAGTTTCGGGACAGAGAACGAGCAGTACTTC,CASSFGTENEQYF
TRBD1,TRBJ2-7,-,TRBV5-4,TGTGCCAGCAGCCCGGGACAGGGCTTCTACGAGCAGTACTTC,CASSPGQGFYEQYF
-,TRBJ2-1,-,TRBV28,TGTGCCAGCAGCGGCTACAATGAGCAGTTCTTC,CASSGYNEQFF
TRBD2,TRBJ2-3,-,TRBV19,TGTGCCAGTAGCCTTATAGCGGGGGACCTCACAGATACGCAGTATTTT,CASSLIAGDLTDTQYF
-,TRBJ2-3,few,TRBV29-1,TGCAGCGTTGTAGGGCTAGCGTTTAATACGCAGTATTTT,CSVVGLAFNTQYF
-,TRBJ2-5,-,TRBV25-1,TGTGCCAGCAGTGATTTAGGACGGAGCCAAGAGACCCAGTACTTC,CASSDLGRSQETQYF
-,TRBJ1-5,-,TRBV7-2,TGTGCCAGCAGCTCGGGACGCTCCCAGCATTTT,CASSSGRSQHF
-,TRBJ2-1,-,TRBV6-5,TGTGCCAGCGGGAGAAGCATTGAGCAGTTCTTC,CASGRSIEQFF
-,TRBJ2-3,-,TRBV10-2,TGCGCCAGCAGTGATGTAGCTAGCCGGGCAGATACGCAGTATTTT,CASSDVASRADTQYF
-,TRBJ1-1,few,TRBV29-1,TGCAGCGTTGATCTCGCATACGAAGCTTTCTTT,CSVDLAYEAFF
-,TRBJ2-6,-,TRBV30,TGTGCCTGTCCGAGATTTGTGGGGGCCAACGTCCTGACTTTC,CACPRFVGANVLTF
-,TRBJ1-1,-,TRBV29-1,TGCAGCGTTGTGCAAAGATTGACCACTGAAGCTTTCTTT,CSVVQRLTTEAFF
-,TRBJ1-6,-,TRBV30,TGTGCCTGGAGGGAAGGCTCCTATAATTCACCCCTCCACTTT,CAWREGSYNSPLHF
TRBD2,TRBJ2-5,-,TRBV5-6,TGTGCCAGCAGCTTGGGACTAGCGGGGGAGACCCAGTACTTC,CASSLGLAGETQYF
-,TRBJ2-5,-,TRBV2,TGTGCCAGCAGTCAACTCCAAGAGACCCAGTACTTC,CASSQLQETQYF
-,TRBJ2-7,few,TRBV7-2,TGTGCCAGCAGCTTAGAACTGGCCTACGAGCAGTACTTC,CASSLELAYEQYF
-,TRBJ2-1,-,TRBV30,TGTGCCTGGAGACCGAGCTCCTACAATGAGCAGTTCTTC,CAWRPSSYNEQFF
-,TRBJ2-7,-,TRBV28,TGTGCCAGCAGTTTCCAGGGAAGATACGAGCAGTACTTC,CASSFQGRYEQYF
TRBD2,TRBJ2-2,once,TRBV5-1,TGCGCCAGCAGCTCCGGGACTAGTCTCACCGGGGAGCTGTTTTTT,CASSSGTSLTGELFF
-,TRBJ2-7,-,TRBV30,TGTGCCTGGAGCGACCCCCGAAGTTACGAGCAGTACTTC,CAWSDPRSYEQYF
-,TRBJ2-7,-,TRBV11-2,TGTGCCAGCAGCTTGGATGGGACTCTACCGTACTTC,CASSLDGTLPYF
-,TRBJ2-3,-,TRBV29-1,TGCAGCGTTGAAGGCCGGCAGCTACATACGCAGTATTTT,CSVEGRQLHTQYF
-,TRBJ2-7,-,TRBV30,TGTGCCTGGGACCAGACGGGTTCCTACGAGCAGTACTTC,CAWDQTGSYEQYF
TRBD2,TRBJ2-1,once,TRBV7-2,TGTGCCAGCAGCTTACGTAGCGGGAGCTCCTACAATGAGCAGTTCTTC,CASSLRSGSSYNEQFF
-,TRBJ2-7,-,TRBV14,TGTGCCAGCAGCCAAGACCCGGGATCAACCGAGCAGTACTTC,CASSQDPGSTEQYF
-,TRBJ2-5,-,TRBV11-1,TGTGCCAGCAGCTCGGGAGAGACGTACCAAGAGACCCAGTACTTC,CASSSGETYQETQYF
-,TRBJ2-1,-,TRBV30,TGTGCCTGGAGTGCAGATCTCAGGGTGTTCTTC,CAWSADLRVFF
-,TRBJ2-7,-,TRBV5-1,TGCGCCAGCAGCCCGCGGGACAGCTCCTACGAGCAGTACTTC,CASSPRDSSYEQYF
-,TRBJ2-3,-,TRBV4-1,TGCGCCAGCAGCCAAGTACGGGCCGGTAATACGCAGTATTTT,CASSQVRAGNTQYF
-,TRBJ2-4,-,TRBV4-3,TGCGCCAGCAGCCAGGGGTGGCGTCTAGCCAAAAACATTCAGTACTTC,CASSQGWRLAKNIQYF
-,TRBJ1-1,-,TRBV30,TGTGCCTGGAGTGTGGACACCGGCACTGAAGCTTTCTTT,CAWSVDTGTEAFF
TRBD1,TRBJ2-5,-,TRBV10-3,TGTGCCATCCAACCGGGACAGCGGGAGACCCAGTACTTC,CAIQPGQRETQYF
TRBD1,TRBJ2-5,-,TRBV5-4,TGTGCCAGCAGCTCGGGACAGCTTCAAGAGACCCAGTACTTC,CASSSGQLQETQYF
TRBD1,TRBJ2-1,few,TRBV9,TGTGCCAGCAGCGTAGAGGGGGCATCCTACAATGAGCAGTTCTTC,CASSVEGASYNEQFF
TRBD1,TRBJ2-4,-,TRBV30,TGTGCCTGGACAGGGGGAAACATTCAGTACTTC,CAWTGGNIQYF
TRBD1,TRBJ1-5,-,TRBV30,TGTGCCTGGAGTTTCGGACAGGCGAGCAATCAGCCCCAGCATTTT,CAWSFGQASNQPQHF
-,TRBJ1-5,-,TRBV29-1,TGCAGCGTTGCCGAAAACAGAAATCAGCCCCAGCATTTT,CSVAENRNQPQHF
-,TRBJ2-3,few,TRBV29-1,TGCAGCGTTGACGGGGGAGGCACAGATACGCAGTATTTT,CSVDGGGTDTQYF
-,TRBJ1-1,-,TRBV10-3,TGTGCCATCAGTGCGGGTGACAGAAAGAACACTGAAGCTTTCTTT,CAISAGDRKNTEAFF
-,TRBJ2-5,-,TRBV18,TGTGCCAGCTCACCAGGGTTCCAAGAGACCCAGTACTTC,CASSPGFQETQYF
TRBD2,TRBJ2-4,few,TRBV29-1,TGCAGCGCTGAGCGGGGTCCCAAAAACATTCAGTACTTC,CSAERGPKNIQYF
TRBD2,TRBJ2-1,-,TRBV30,TGTGCCTGGAGTCAAGGACTAGAAGTCGGTGAGCAGTTCTTC,CAWSQGLEVGEQFF
-,TRBJ1-6,-,TRBV2,TGTGCCAGCAGTGTACAGGGTAGCTATAATTCACCCCTCCACTTT,CASSVQGSYNSPLHF
-,TRBJ2-5,-,TRBV20-1,TGCAGTGCTAGTGTCGGAGAGACCCAGTACTTC,CSASVGETQYF
TRBD2,TRBJ2-1,-,TRBV4-3,TGCGCCAGCAGCCTCGGTGGGGCTAGCGGGCCCAATGAGCAGTTCTTC,CASSLGGASGPNEQFF